These 25 T cell receptor beta chains were sequenced from one sample in a study of neurological immune-mediated disorders. TCRdb re-analysed the 5' RACE reads in MiXCR, keeping a single row per CDR3 protein. The sample yields some 65,000 distinct CDR3 sequences, 3.5% to 4.5% seen once. The specimen was PBMCs. The receptors here all came from a man between 45 and 60 years old with multiple sclerosis.

This clonotype was detected many times. This rearrangement joins TRBV20-1 to TRBJ2-3, with 12 bases identical to TRBD2. V dropped 6 bases and J dropped 2; count of bases not matched to a gene: 3. CDR3 length equals 14 residues. CDR1 and CDR2 from the germline V gene are DFQATT and SNEGSKA (reference sequence). The CDR3 DNA sequence: TGCAGTGCCGGACTAGCGGGGATCACAGATACGCAGTATTTT. The encoded protein is CSAGLAGITDTQYF.

This clonotype was counted many times. The chain is built from TRBV19 and TRBJ1-5; no clear D gene. Germline CDR1 LNHDA, CDR2 SQIVND (reference sequence). The V gene lost 5 bases and the J gene lost 2 bases, with 7 bases spanning the gap. The CDR3 is made up of 13 amino acids. The CDR3 sequence is CASSEGRNQPQHF. The CDR3 DNA reads as TGTGCCAGTAGTGAGGGCCGCAATCAGCCCCAGCATTTT. The full variable domain, with the rest looked up from reference TRBV19 and TRBJ1-5, is DGGITQSPKYLFRKEGQNVTLSCEQNLNHDAMYWYRQDPGQGLRLIYYSQIVNDFQKGDIAEGYSVSREKKESFPLTVTSAQKNPTAFYLCASSEGRNQPQHFGDGTRLSIL.

This clonotype showed up many times. The rearrangement links TRBV12-5 to TRBJ1-2; D may be TRBD1 (6 bases). The CDR3 runs to 14 residues. The V gene lost 1 base and the J gene lost 4 bases, with 10 bases spanning the gap. Germline V lookup: CDR1 LGHNT, CDR2 FRNRAP. CDR3 in amino acids: CASGLGGQPYGYTF. In DNA, the CDR3 is TGTGCTAGTGGTTTGGGAGGACAGCCCTATGGCTACACCTTC.

This clonotype was seen at least ten times. This CDR3 reads CASTTFVGVGGNEQFF. Written as DNA, the CDR3 is TGTGCCAGCACCACCTTTGTGGGGGTGGGGGGGAATGAGCAGTTCTTC. This chain connects TRBV7-9 to TRBJ2-1, with 7 nucleotides matching TRBD2. V shed 7 bases, J shed 7 bases, and the junction held 16 bases outside the gene matches. The CDR3 runs to 16 residues. Germline-derived CDR1 and CDR2 are SEHNR and FQNEAQ (reference sequence).

This clonotype was seen ten or more times. This chain uses TRBV7-2 with TRBJ1-6, with D possibly being TRBD1 (5 bases). Germline CDR1 SGHTA, CDR2 FQGNSA. V dropped 2 bases and J dropped 9 bases, with 14 bases sitting between them. The CDR3 is 15 amino acids. The CDR3 coding sequence is TGTGCCAGCAGCTTATCGGGGTGGGGCGGTTCACCCCTCCACTTT. This gives the protein CASSLSGWGGSPLHF.

Ten or more counts support this clonotype. The genes are TRBV20-1 and TRBJ2-2; D is uncertain. Trimming shortened V by 6 bases and J by 0 bases, and 5 bases separated the two germline ends. The CDR3 is made up of 12 amino acids. In germline, CDR1 is DFQATT, CDR2 SNEGSKA (reference sequence). CDR3 residues: CSADSNTGELFF. DNA of the CDR3: TGCAGTGCGGATTCGAACACCGGGGAGCTGTTTTTT.

Comments on this clonotype: The CDR3 does not close with the conserved phenylalanine or tryptophan, likely indicating a read error. Because the CDR3's place on the DNA is in doubt, the DNA is left out and the CDR3 is given as listed by TCRdb. This chain uses TRBV6-1 with TRBJ1-2; the DNA was not compared with TRBD1, the D call given in the table. The length of the CDR3 is 13 amino acids, counting both ends. Germline V lookup: CDR1 MNHNS, CDR2 SASEGT. The CDR3 is CASSEALGATGAL.

The sample holds many counts of this clonotype. The CDR3 DNA sequence: TGCGCCAGCAGTGGGGGGCCTTACGAGCAGTACGTC. Protein sequence: CASSGGPYEQYV. This chain uses TRBV10-2 with TRBJ2-7, with D possibly TRBD1 on 6 matching bases. Trimming shortened V by 4 bases and J by 4 bases, and 8 bases separated the two germline ends. There are 12 residues in the CDR3. Germline assignment: CDR1 WSHSY and CDR2 SAAADI.

At least ten counts were recorded for this clonotype. The chain is built from TRBV6-5 and TRBJ1-4; possibly TRBD1 for D (5 bases). The CDR3 has 14 amino acids. The ends were cut back, 6 bases at V and 7 bases at J, with 15 bases in the middle. Germline-derived CDR1 and CDR2 are MNHEY and SVGAGI. The CDR3 protein is CASSPGYLGEKLFF. CDR3 in DNA: TGTGCCAGCAGCCCAGGGTATCTCGGTGAAAAACTGTTTTTT.

This clonotype was seen ten or more times. This chain joins TRBV20-1 and TRBJ2-1, with 10 bases matching TRBD2. CDR1 DFQATT and CDR2 SNEGSKA come from the germline V gene (reference sequence). The junction had 6 bases not matched to a gene; V was cut back by 1 base and J by 9 bases. This CDR3 region has 14 residues. CDR3 DNA: TGCAGTGCTAGAGGTCAGCGGGGGGGTATTGAGCAGTTCTTC. This codes for CSARGQRGGIEQFF.

This clonotype came up many times. The genes are TRBV12-3 or TRBV12-4 and TRBJ1-6, with D perhaps TRBD1 (6 bases). CDR3 length: 15 amino acids. Between the trimmed V and J ends, which lost 5 bases and 7 bases, there was a span of 15 bases. CDR3 nucleotide sequence: TGTGCCAGCAGTACTCAGGGGATGGGAAATTCACCCCTCCACTTT. Translation: CASSTQGMGNSPLHF.

This chain connects TRBV3-1 to TRBJ2-7, with a possible D match to TRBD1 (5 bases). Germline V gene lookup returns CDR1 LGHDT and CDR2 YNNKEL (reference sequence). V was cut by 2 bases and J by 7 bases, with 6 bases left in between. This CDR3 has 11 amino acids. The CDR3 region has the DNA TGTGCCAGCAGCCAACAGGGAGAGCAGTACTTC. Residues: CASSQQGEQYF.

This clonotype showed up many times. The V call is TRBV5-1, the J call TRBJ2-5; the D gene could be TRBD1 or TRBD2 (5 bases each). Per germline, CDR1 SGHRS and CDR2 YFSETQ. The CDR3 spans 15 residues. V was cut by 4 bases and J by 5 bases, with 18 bases left in between. This CDR3 reads CASSTGDGAGETQYF. The CDR3, as DNA: TGCGCCAGCAGCACCGGGGACGGGGCCGGGGAGACCCAGTACTTC.

This clonotype was seen ten or more times. The rearrangement links TRBV20-1 to TRBJ2-3, with 9 bases lining up with TRBD2. Germline V lookup: CDR1 DFQATT, CDR2 SNEGSKA (reference sequence). After removal of 4 bases from V and 2 bases from J, the junction contained 4 bases not matched to a gene. The CDR3 runs 14 residues. CDR3: CSANPSGATDTQYF. In DNA, the CDR3 is TGCAGTGCTAACCCTAGCGGGGCCACAGATACGCAGTATTTT.

There are many counts of this clonotype. The chain carries TRBV7-6 and TRBJ2-5; D is perhaps TRBD1 (5 bases). V gave up 6 bases and J gave up 5 bases, with 10 bases separating them. The CDR3 extends over 12 amino acids. Germline V CDR1 and CDR2: SGHVS, FNYEAQ. The CDR3 region is CASRKWGETQYF. Here the CDR3 DNA reads TGTGCCAGCAGAAAGTGGGGCGAGACCCAGTACTTC.

The sample holds many counts of this clonotype. The gene calls are TRBV7-9 and TRBJ1-5; D remains unclear. The CDR3 consists of 13 residues. The germline V gene encodes CDR1 SEHNR and CDR2 FQNEAQ (reference sequence). The V gene lost 3 bases and the J gene lost 8 bases, with 11 bases spanning the gap. In nucleotides, the CDR3 is TGTGCCAGCAGCTTCGGGGTAGTGGAGCCCCAGCATTTT. This translates into CASSFGVVEPQHF.

The J gene is TRBJ1-5, the V gene TRBV20-1; no reliable D call. Germline V gene data show CDR1 as DFQATT and CDR2 as SNEGSKA (reference sequence). The CDR3 consists of 15 residues. V was cut by 0 bases and J by 5 bases, with 14 bases left in between. Here the CDR3 DNA reads TGCAGTGCTAGAGAAGCCGATACCCCATATCAGCCCCAGCATTTT. It codes for CSAREADTPYQPQHF.

The chain recombines TRBV7-9 with TRBJ2-3; weak D call: TRBD2 (5 bases). Per the germline V gene, CDR1 is SEHNR and CDR2 is FQNEAQ (reference sequence). Trimming left V 3 bases short and J 2 bases short, with 9 bases between. CDR3 length: 14 residues. CDR3 bases: TGTGCCAGCAGCTTCGGGGATGACACAGATACGCAGTATTTT. Translating gives CASSFGDDTDTQYF.

This clonotype was picked up many times. The gene calls are TRBV20-1 and TRBJ2-3, with 7 nucleotides matching TRBD2. The CDR3 covers 15 residues. J lost 2 bases, V lost 2 bases, and 7 bases had no gene match. CDR1 is DFQATT and CDR2 is SNEGSKA in the germline V gene (reference sequence). The CDR3 reads CSARHAGEDTDTQYF. The CDR3 nucleotides read TGCAGTGCTAGACATGCGGGGGAAGACACAGATACGCAGTATTTT.

In its sample, this clonotype was seen many times. The V call is TRBV12-3 or TRBV12-4, the J call TRBJ1-1, with D perhaps TRBD1 (5 bases). CDR3 length equals 13 residues. Trimming removed 0 bases from V and 8 bases from J, with 10 bases in between. In nucleotides, the CDR3 is TGTGCCAGCAGTTTAGCGCTCGGGACGGAAGCTTTCTTT. Translated, it gives CASSLALGTEAFF.

This clonotype was seen repeatedly, ten times or more. The chain has TRBV5-1 and TRBJ2-3; 12 bases align to TRBD2. J lost 4 bases, V lost 4 bases, and 7 bases had no gene match. Per germline, CDR1 SGHRS and CDR2 YFSETQ. The CDR3 consists of 16 residues. The CDR3: CASSVPSGGAADTQYF. CDR3 DNA: TGCGCCAGCAGCGTCCCTAGCGGGGGGGCCGCAGATACGCAGTATTTT.

This clonotype was recorded at least ten times. V and J are TRBV9 and TRBJ1-1; maybe TRBD1 (5 bases). Germline V CDR1 and CDR2: SGDLS, YYNGEE. The CDR3 length is 13 residues. V lost 1 base, J lost 3 bases, and 7 bases lay in between. The chain's CDR3 is CASSVRGDTEAFF. The DNA for the CDR3 is TGTGCCAGCAGCGTACGAGGGGACACTGAAGCTTTCTTT.

V usage is TRBV28 and J usage is TRBJ1-4; possible D gene TRBD1, 5 bases. The germline V and J ends were trimmed by 6 bases and 8 bases, with 13 bases remaining between them. The CDR3 has 13 residues. CDR1 MDHEN and CDR2 SYDVKM come from the germline V gene. The CDR3 bases are TGTGCCAGCAGGGGAGGGGTAGGCGAAAAACTGTTTTTT. As protein: CASRGGVGEKLFF.

In this sample, this clonotype turned up many times. The V call is TRBV18, the J call TRBJ2-5, with D uncertain. With 0 bases removed from V and 0 bases from J, the gap between germline ends came to 5 bases. Germline assignment: CDR1 KGHSH and CDR2 LQKENI. The CDR3 extends over 14 amino acids. The CDR3 reads CASSPPQNQETQYF. For the CDR3, the DNA is TGTGCCAGCTCACCACCGCAGAACCAAGAGACCCAGTACTTC.

As to this clonotype: One end of the junction is discordant with germline, which a read error may explain. V and J are TRBV6-5 and TRBJ1-5; tentatively, D is TRBD1 (6 bases). The CDR3 spans 14 residues. Germline-derived CDR1 and CDR2 are MNHEY and SVGAGI. This CDR3 is CASSYGQNNQPQNF. DNA for the CDR3: TGTGCCAGCAGTTACGGACAGAACAATCAGCCCCAGAATTTT.